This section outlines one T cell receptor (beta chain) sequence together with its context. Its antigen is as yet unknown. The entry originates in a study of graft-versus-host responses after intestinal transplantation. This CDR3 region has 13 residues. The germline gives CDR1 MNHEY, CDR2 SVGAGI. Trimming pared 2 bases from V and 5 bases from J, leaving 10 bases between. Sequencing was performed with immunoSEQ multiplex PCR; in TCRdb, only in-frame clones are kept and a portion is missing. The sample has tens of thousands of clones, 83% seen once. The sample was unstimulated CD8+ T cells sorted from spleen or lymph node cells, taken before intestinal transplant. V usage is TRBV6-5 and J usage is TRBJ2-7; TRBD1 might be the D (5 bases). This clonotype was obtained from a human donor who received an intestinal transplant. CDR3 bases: TGTGCCAGCAGTTACGGCAGGGTGGACGAGCAGTACTTC. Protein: CASSYGRVDEQYF.